Sequencing of this T cell receptor beta chain was carried out in a study of lymphopenia after photon versus proton radiotherapy. With 4 bases removed from V and 2 bases from J, the gap between germline ends came to 11 bases. This CDR3 is 14 amino acids long. Per germline, CDR1 SGHTA and CDR2 FQGNSA. Study findings and constraints: After lymphocyte nadir, photon-treated repertoires showed oligoclonal expansion, especially CD8+ Temra. Photon-treated patients lost naive T cells and TCR diversity; proton-treated stayed stable.

TCRdb's copy holds only in-frame clones and misses some; the assay was immunoSEQ multiplex PCR. This repertoire shows 70,000 or so clones, about 90% found once; its top ten account for 2.2%. Notes on this clone: Its antigen is currently unknown.

The source of this sequence is a woman aged 40 to 50 with cholangiocarcinoma. The chain uses TRBV7-2 and TRBJ2-5; D perhaps matches TRBD1 (6 bases). Sequencing used peripheral blood, obtained from a patient treated with photon-based radiotherapy. The CDR3 protein is CASSSDGQQETQYF. The CDR3 bases are TGTGCCAGCAGCTCCGACGGACAGCAAGAGACCCAGTACTTC.